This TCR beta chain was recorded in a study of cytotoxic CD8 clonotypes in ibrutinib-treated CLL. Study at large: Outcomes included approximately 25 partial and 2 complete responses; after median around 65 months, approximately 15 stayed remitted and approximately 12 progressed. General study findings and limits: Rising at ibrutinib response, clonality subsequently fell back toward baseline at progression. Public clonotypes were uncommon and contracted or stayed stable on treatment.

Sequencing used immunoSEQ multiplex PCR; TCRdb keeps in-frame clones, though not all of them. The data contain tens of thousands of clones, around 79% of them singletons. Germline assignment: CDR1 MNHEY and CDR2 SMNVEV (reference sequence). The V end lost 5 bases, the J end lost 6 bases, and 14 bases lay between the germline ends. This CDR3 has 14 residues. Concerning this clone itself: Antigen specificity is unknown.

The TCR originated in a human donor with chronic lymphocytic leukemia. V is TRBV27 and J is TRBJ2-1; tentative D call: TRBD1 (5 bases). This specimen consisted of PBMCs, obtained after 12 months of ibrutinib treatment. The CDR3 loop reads CASSPWGSTNEQFF. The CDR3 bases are TGTGCCAGCAGTCCGTGGGGCAGCACCAATGAGCAGTTCTTC.